This T cell receptor beta chain derives from a study of T cell changes during pregnancy in multiple sclerosis. The CDR3 length is 15 residues. Germline values: CDR1 MRHNA, CDR2 SNTAGT. The V and J ends lost 0 bases and 10 bases, in that order; junction bases with no gene match: 3. Profiled with immunoSEQ multiplex PCR; TCRdb holds only in-frame clones, not every one. The sample lists around 54,000 clones; around 90% were seen once. The sample consisted of CD4+ T cells from peripheral blood mononuclear cells, taken after pregnancy. This TCR came from a female donor in good health, enrolled as a control in a pregnancy study. The J gene is TRBJ1-6, the V gene TRBV6-4, with 10 bases matching TRBD1. CDR3 DNA: TGTGCCAGCAGTGACTCGGGACAGGGGTGGTCACCCCTCCACTTT. This translates into CASSDSGQGWSPLHF.